What follows are 3 T cell receptor beta chains derived from one specimen sequenced in a study of blood T cell repertoires in COVID-19. Produced via immunoSEQ multiplex PCR; TCRdb's table is partial and in-frame only. Of fewer than 350,000 clones in the sample, about 85% were seen once. What was sequenced was PBMCs or T cells enriched from blood (not recorded which). The receptors were gathered from a woman aged 45 to 65 who had recovered from COVID-19.

In its sample, this clone was seen once. V is TRBV2 and J is TRBJ2-3, with 8 nucleotides matching TRBD2. The CDR3 covers 14 residues. The trim removed 5 bases at V and 4 bases at J, leaving 5 bases unmatched. CDR1 is SNHLY, CDR2 FYNNEI, per germline. The chain's CDR3 is CASSSRGGSDTQYF. CDR3 nucleotides: TGTGCCAGCAGTAGTCGGGGGGGCTCAGATACGCAGTATTTT.

The CDR3 is CASTSRLEGTDTQYF. CDR3 DNA sequence: TGTGCCAGCACCTCCCGACTAGAAGGGACAGATACGCAGTATTTT. J is TRBJ2-3 and V is TRBV7-9, with D tentatively TRBD2 (6 bases). Trimming shortened V by 7 bases and J by 3 bases, and 17 bases separated the two germline ends. Germline V gives CDR1 SEHNR, CDR2 FQNEAQ (reference sequence). CDR3 size: 15 residues.

The V gene is TRBV4-3, the J gene TRBJ1-5, with TRBD1 identical over 8 bases. Germline V CDR1 and CDR2: LGHNA, YSLEER. V dropped 6 bases and J dropped 6; count of bases not matched to a gene: 7. This CDR3 is built from 14 residues. The CDR3 region has the DNA TGCGCCAGCAGTCTGGACAGGGATGTTCAGCCCCAGCATTTT. Protein product: CASSLDRDVQPQHF.